This T cell receptor (beta chain) was recorded in a study of cytomegalovirus exposure and HLA in healthy donors. The PCR had 60 Vbeta and 13 Jbeta primers. Sequencing was performed with immunoSEQ multiplex PCR; in TCRdb, only in-frame clones are kept and a portion is missing. The sample lists about 190,000 clones, over 65% occurring once. Trimming pared 6 bases from V and 4 bases from J, leaving 13 bases between. The germline gives CDR1 SNHLY, CDR2 FYNNEI. This CDR3 has 13 amino acids. This chain joins TRBV2 and TRBJ2-7, with a tentative D call TRBD2 (5 bases). The sequence came from a man in his forties in good health and CMV-seropositive. Sequenced input: PBMCs. DNA for the CDR3: TGTGCCAGCAGCTTAGCGCCGAGTTACGAGCAGTACTTC. This sequence encodes CASSLAPSYEQYF. Full variable domain (outside the CDR3, taken from reference TRBV2 and TRBJ2-7): EPEVTQTPSHQVTQMGQEVILRCVPISNHLYFYWYRQILGQKVEFLVSFYNNEISEKSEIFDDQFSVERPDGSNFTLKIRSTKLEDSAMYFCASSLAPSYEQYFGPGTRLTVT.